This TCR beta chain is from a study of T-cell reconstitution after alpha-beta-depleted transplantation in children (dated by TCRdb to 2016 to 2017). About the full investigation: Using TCR repertoire profiling, the study followed T-cell immune reconstitution in a quantitative way in children after TCRalphabeta/CD19-depleted allogeneic hematopoietic cell transplantation. General study outcomes and caveats: Hyperexpanded clone frequencies declined over subsequent months; after one year, T-cell counts and TCRbeta diversity were mostly attributed to newly produced T cells. In some patients, the high TCRbeta diversity seen at day 60 was put down to recipient T cells and intrathymic progenitors that had survived conditioning. Apparently early alphabetaT-cell count recovery about two months after transplant reportedly relied on only several hundred rapidly expanded clones derived from non-depleted graft cells.

Comments on this clonotype: Its antigen has not been determined. No base quality values were provided; no much bigger clone lies one nucleotide off.

Ends trimmed: V by 2 bases, J by 4 bases; bases unmatched to a gene: 13. Reading from cysteine to phenylalanine, the CDR3 counts 17 amino acids. Just CDR3 DNA is preserved here, 51 bases in frame from base 1. The germline V gene sets CDR1 to MDHEN and CDR2 to SYDVKM. The library was prepared using PCR. The sequencing machine was an Illumina HiSeq 2500. Molecular barcoding was employed in the preparation of TCR libraries, with unique molecular identifiers being used to normalize TCRbeta repertoire quantification. TCRdb handled the public reads itself, with Q25 trimming in fastp and clone calling in MiXCR, and kept productive beta chains. Rows with one shared CDR3 protein collapse into an entry with the most common genes and DNA. In all, the sample holds 440,000 or so distinct CDR3 sequences, and approximately 42% of those were seen once. The ten top clones hold roughly a quarter of the sample. The treatment or condition label, as the study defines it: allogeneic hematopoietic cell transplantation with graft depleted of TCRalphabeta T cells and CD19 B cells. The children who served as transplant recipients had been given grafts of TCRalphabeta/CD19-depleted allogeneic hematopoietic cells.

The clonotype was recovered from a girl aged 2-10 years with aplastic anemia, due to receive a stem cell transplant. The V and J genes are TRBV28 and TRBJ2-7, with 8 bases aligning to TRBD2. Specimen: PBMCs, collected before TCRalphabeta/CD19-depleted stem cell transplant. At the DNA level, the sequence is TGTGCCAGCAGTTTAGGCGGGGGGTCACCAATTCAATACGAGCAGTACTTC. Its product reads: CASSLGGGSPIQYEQYF.